This TCR beta chain was found in a study of shared clonotypes between healthy human individuals. Looking at the study overall: Each donor had three CD4 naive, three CD4 memory, two CD8 naive and one CD8 memory plate.

For this clone: What it binds is unknown.

V was cut by 4 bases and J by 1 base, with 12 bases left in between. The length of the CDR3 is 15 residues. The V gene's germline CDR1 is MRHNA and CDR2 SNTAGT. Points from the study as a whole: Clonotypes which were not shared had lower generation probabilities than clonotypes that all four donors shared. Clonotype sharing among donors likely depends on sequencing depth.

Original handling: As immunoSEQ supplied junction-only sequences (without quality scores), filtering differed. The table came from immunoSEQ multiplex PCR; TCRdb's copy has only in-frame clones and leaves some out. V, J and clone size reflect that table, while D and trimming were determined from the DNA. The sample has 2 million or so clones; roughly 94% are singletons. The chain joins TRBV6-4 to TRBJ2-3; TRBD1 or TRBD2 may be the D gene (5 bases each). This clonotype was obtained from a young man in good health. Sequencing used naive CD4+ T cells sorted from blood. Subset indicated: CD45RA+ positively selected. The CDR3 nucleotides are TGTGCCAGCAGTGTTGGGACGGTGGGCACAGATACGCAGTATTTT. As protein: CASSVGTVGTDTQYF.